This TCR beta chain was recovered during a study of T cell repertoires in cytomegalovirus infection. Points from the study as a whole: Dominating the ex vivo response were TCR beta clonotypes that were CMV-specific and HLA-C-restricted.

MiXCR, applied by TCRdb to the reads, yields one record per CDR3 protein. The table includes 150,000 to 200,000 distinct CDR3 sequences, 7.5% to 10% detected once. The length of the CDR3 is 15 residues. V dropped 3 bases and J dropped 3; count of bases not matched to a gene: 1. Germline assignment: CDR1 SGHTA and CDR2 FQGNSA. The table lists this clonotype with many counts. The antigen is not known. The chain links TRBV7-2 to TRBJ2-3, with TRBD2 matching 12 bases. This receptor was taken from a human donor in good health (CMV status not recorded). Some clones in this sample may be carry-over from other donors' samples. Input material: PBMCs. The CDR3 region has the DNA TGTGCCAGCAGCTTTGGGACTAGCGGGACAGATACGCAGTATTTT. This translates into CASSFGTSGTDTQYF.